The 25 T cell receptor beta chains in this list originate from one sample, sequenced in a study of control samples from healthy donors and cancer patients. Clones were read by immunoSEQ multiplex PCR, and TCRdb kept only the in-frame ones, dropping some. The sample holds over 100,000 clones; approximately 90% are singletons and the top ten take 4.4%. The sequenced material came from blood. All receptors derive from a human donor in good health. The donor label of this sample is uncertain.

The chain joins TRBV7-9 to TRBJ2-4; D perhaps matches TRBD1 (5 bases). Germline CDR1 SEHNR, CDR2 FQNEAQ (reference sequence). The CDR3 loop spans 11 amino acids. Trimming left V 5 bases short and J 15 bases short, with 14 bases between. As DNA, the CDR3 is TGTGCCAGCAGCCCCCAGGGTCCATCGTACTTC. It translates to CASSPQGPSYF.

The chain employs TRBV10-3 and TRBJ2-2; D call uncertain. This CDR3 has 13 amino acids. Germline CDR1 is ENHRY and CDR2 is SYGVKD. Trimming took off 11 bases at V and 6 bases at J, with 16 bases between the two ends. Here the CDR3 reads CAVQKDRSGELFF. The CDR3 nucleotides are TGTGCCGTGCAAAAGGATAGGTCCGGGGAGCTGTTTTTT.

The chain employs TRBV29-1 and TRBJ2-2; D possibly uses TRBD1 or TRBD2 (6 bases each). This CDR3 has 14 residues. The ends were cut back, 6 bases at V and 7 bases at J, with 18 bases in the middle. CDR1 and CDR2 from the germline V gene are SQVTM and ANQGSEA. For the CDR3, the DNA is TGCAGCGTCGGCCACGGGGGCTTTGGCGGGGAGCTGTTTTTT. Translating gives CSVGHGGFGGELFF.

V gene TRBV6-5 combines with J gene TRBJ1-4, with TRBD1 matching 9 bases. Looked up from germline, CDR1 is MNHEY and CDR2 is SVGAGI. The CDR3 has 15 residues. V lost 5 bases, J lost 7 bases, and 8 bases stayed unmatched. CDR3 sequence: CASSPRTGVGEKLFF. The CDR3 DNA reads TGTGCCAGCAGTCCTCGGACAGGGGTTGGTGAAAAACTGTTTTTT.

This chain's CDR3 is CASSMGQGENSPLHF. DNA for the CDR3: TGTGCCAGCAGCATGGGACAGGGGGAGAATTCACCCCTCCACTTT. This chain links TRBV7-3 with TRBJ1-6; 11 bases map to TRBD1. The trim removed 5 bases at V and 7 bases at J, leaving 4 bases unmatched. CDR3 size: 15 residues. CDR1 and CDR2 from the germline V gene are SGHTA and FQGTGA.

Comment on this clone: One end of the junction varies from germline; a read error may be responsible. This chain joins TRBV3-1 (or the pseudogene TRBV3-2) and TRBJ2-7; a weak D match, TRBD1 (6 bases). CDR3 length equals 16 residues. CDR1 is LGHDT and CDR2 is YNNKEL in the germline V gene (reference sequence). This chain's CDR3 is CARQQKPRQVSHEQYF. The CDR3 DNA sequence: TGTGCCAGACAACAAAAACCCCGACAGGTCTCCCACGAGCAGTACTTC.

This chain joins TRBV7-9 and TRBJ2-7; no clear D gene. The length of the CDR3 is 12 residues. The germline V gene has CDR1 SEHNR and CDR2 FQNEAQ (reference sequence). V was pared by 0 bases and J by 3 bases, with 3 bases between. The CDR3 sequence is CASSLAYYEQYF. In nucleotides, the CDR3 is TGTGCCAGCAGCTTAGCCTACTACGAGCAGTACTTC.

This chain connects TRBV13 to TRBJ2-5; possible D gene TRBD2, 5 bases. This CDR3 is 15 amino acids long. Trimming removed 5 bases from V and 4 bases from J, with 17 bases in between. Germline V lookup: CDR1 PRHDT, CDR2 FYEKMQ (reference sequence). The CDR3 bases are TGTGCCAGCAGCCTACAGAGGGCACAAAGAGAGACCCAGTACTTC. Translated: CASSLQRAQRETQYF.

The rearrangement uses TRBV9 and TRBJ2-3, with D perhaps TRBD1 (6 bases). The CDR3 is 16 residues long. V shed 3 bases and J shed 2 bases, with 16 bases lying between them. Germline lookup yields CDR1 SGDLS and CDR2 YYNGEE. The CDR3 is CASSALGTSFTDTQYF. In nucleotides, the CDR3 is TGTGCCAGCAGCGCCCTCGGGACATCCTTCACAGATACGCAGTATTTT.

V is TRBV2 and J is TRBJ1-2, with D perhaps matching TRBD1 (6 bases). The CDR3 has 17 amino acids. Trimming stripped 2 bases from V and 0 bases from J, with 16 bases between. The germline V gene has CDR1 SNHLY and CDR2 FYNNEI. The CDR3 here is CASSELPRGATNYGYTF. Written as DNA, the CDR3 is TGTGCCAGCAGTGAACTTCCCAGGGGTGCTACTAACTATGGCTACACCTTC.

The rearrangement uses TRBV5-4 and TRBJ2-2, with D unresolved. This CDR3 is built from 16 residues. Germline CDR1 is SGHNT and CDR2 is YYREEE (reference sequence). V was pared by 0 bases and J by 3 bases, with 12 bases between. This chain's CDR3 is CASSLGPQLDTGELFF. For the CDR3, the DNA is TGTGCCAGCAGCTTGGGACCCCAGTTGGACACCGGGGAGCTGTTTTTT.

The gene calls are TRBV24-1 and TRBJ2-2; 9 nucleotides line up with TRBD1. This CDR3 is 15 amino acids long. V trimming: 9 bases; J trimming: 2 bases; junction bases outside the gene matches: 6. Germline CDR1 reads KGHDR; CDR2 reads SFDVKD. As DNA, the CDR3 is TGTGCCACCCGCCCGGGACAGGGCAACACCGGGGAGCTGTTTTTT. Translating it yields CATRPGQGNTGELFF.

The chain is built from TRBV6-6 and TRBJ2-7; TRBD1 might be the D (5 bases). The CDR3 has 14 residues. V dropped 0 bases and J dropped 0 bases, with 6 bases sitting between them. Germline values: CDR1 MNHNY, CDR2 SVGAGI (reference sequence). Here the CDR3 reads CASSYSTASYEQYV. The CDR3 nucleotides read TGTGCCAGCAGTTACTCGACAGCCTCCTACGAGCAGTACGTC.

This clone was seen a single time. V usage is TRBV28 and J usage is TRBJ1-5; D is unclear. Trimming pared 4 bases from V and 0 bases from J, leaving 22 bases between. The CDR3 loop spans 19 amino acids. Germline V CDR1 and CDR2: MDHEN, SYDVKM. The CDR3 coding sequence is TGTGCCAGCAGTTGGGGAGGGCAGGTCAGTCCCAATAGCAATCAGCCCCAGCATTTT. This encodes CASSWGGQVSPNSNQPQHF.

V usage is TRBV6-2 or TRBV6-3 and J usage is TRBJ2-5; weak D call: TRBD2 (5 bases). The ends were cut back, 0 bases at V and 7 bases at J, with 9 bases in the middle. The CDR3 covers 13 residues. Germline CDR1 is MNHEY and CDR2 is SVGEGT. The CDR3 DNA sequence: TGTGCCAGCAGTTACTCGGGAGTTGGGACCCAGTACTTC. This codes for CASSYSGVGTQYF.

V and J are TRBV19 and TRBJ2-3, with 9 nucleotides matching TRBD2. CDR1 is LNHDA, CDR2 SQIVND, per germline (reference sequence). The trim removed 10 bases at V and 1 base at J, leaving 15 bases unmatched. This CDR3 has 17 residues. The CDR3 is CATRRRASGEGTDTQYF. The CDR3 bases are TGTGCCACCCGCCGGAGGGCTAGCGGGGAAGGCACAGATACGCAGTATTTT.

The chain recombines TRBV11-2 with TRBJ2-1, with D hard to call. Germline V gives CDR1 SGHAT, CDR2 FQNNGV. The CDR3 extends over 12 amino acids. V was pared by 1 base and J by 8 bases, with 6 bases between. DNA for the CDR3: TGTGCCAGCAGCTTAGGGGGTGATGAGCAGTTCTTC. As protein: CASSLGGDEQFF.

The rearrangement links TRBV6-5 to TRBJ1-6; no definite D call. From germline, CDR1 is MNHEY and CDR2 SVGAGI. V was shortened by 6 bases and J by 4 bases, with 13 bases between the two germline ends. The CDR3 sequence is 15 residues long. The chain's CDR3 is CASSDRELYNSPLHF. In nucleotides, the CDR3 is TGTGCCAGCAGCGATAGGGAATTATATAATTCACCCCTCCACTTT.

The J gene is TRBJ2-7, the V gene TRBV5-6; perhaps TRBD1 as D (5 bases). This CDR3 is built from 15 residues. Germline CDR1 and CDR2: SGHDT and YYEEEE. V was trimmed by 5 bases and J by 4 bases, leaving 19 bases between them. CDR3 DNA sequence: TGTGCCAGCAGTTCGGACGGACATCTTCCGTACGAGCAGTACTTC. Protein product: CASSSDGHLPYEQYF.

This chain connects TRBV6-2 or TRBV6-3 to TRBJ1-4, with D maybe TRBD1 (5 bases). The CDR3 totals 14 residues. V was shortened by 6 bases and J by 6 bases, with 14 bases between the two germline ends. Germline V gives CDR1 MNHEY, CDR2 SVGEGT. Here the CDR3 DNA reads TGTGCCAGCAGCCCAAGAGGGACGGATGAAAAACTGTTTTTT. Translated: CASSPRGTDEKLFF.

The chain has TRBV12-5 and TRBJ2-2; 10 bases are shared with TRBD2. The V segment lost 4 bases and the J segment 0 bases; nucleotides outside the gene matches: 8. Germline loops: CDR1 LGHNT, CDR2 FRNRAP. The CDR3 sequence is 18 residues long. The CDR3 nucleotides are TGTGCTAGTGGTTCCCGAGCGGGGGGGGAACCGAACACCGGGGAGCTGTTTTTT. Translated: CASGSRAGGEPNTGELFF.

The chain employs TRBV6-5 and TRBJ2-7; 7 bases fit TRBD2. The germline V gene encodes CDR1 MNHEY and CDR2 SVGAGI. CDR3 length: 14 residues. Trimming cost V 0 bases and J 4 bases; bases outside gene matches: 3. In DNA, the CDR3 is TGTGCCAGCAGTTACTCTGGCGGGGGTTACGAGCAGTACTTC. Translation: CASSYSGGGYEQYF.

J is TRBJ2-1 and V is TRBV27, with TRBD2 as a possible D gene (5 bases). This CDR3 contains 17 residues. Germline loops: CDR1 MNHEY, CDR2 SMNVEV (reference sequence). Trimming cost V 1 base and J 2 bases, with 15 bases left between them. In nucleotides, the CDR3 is TGTGCCAGCAGTTTATGGGCCGGAGGTGGGGCCTACAATGAGCAGTTCTTC. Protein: CASSLWAGGGAYNEQFF.

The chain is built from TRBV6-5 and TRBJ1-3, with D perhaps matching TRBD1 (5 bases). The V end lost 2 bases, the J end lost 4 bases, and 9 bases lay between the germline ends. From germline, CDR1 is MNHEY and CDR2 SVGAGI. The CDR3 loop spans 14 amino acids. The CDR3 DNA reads TGTGCCAGCAGTTACCAGGGAAGAGGAAACACCATATATTTT. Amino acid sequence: CASSYQGRGNTIYF.

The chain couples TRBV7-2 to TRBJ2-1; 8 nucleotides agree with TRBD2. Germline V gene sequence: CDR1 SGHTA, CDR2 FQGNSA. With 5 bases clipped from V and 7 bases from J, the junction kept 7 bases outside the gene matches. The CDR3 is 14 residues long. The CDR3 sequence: CASSPGGAVNEQFF. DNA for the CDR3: TGTGCCAGCAGCCCCGGGGGGGCCGTTAATGAGCAGTTCTTC.